The 10 T cell receptor beta chains given below trace back to one sample, sequenced in a study of CD8+CD57+ T cells in acquired aplastic anemia. Both TCR beta VDJ combination and CDR3 sequence profiling were carried out. Genomic DNA was the template for this profiling. TCRdb itself ran the reads through MiXCR, one entry per CDR3 protein. This table has 260,000 or so distinct CDR3 sequences, 82% appearing once. CD8+CD57+ cell expansion, shown by flow cytometry, had occurred in the patients selected for sequencing. The sample consisted of sorted CD4+, CD8+, or CD8+CD57+ T cells (not recorded which) from PBMCs. The receptors shown here come from a human donor with aplastic anemia.

The V and J genes are TRBV7-3 and TRBJ2-3; weak D call: TRBD2 (6 bases). Germline loops: CDR1 SGHTA, CDR2 FQGTGA. V shed 3 bases and J shed 0 bases, with 16 bases lying between them. This CDR3 spans 17 amino acids. The CDR3 loop is CASSLPASGRSTDTQYF. CDR3 nucleotide sequence: TGTGCCAGCAGCTTGCCCGCGAGCGGGCGCAGCACAGATACGCAGTATTTT.

Remarks on this clonotype: Since no conserved phenylalanine or tryptophan closes the CDR3, a read error is the likely cause. The chain employs TRBV15 and TRBJ2-3; D is possibly TRBD2 (6 bases). The CDR3 totals 14 residues. Germline loops: CDR1 LNHNV, CDR2 YYDKDF (reference sequence). The germline V and J ends were trimmed by 0 bases and 6 bases, with 10 bases remaining between them. CDR3 region: CATSREGGPDTQYL. The CDR3 region has the DNA TGTGCCACCAGCAGAGAGGGAGGACCCGATACGCAGTATCTT.

This clonotype came up a few times. This CDR3 fails to terminate in the conserved phenylalanine or tryptophan, so it likely reflects a read error. The DNA is omitted, as the CDR3 cannot be located on it reliably, and the CDR3 follows TCRdb's listing. Here the CDR3 reads CASGDGGTDTQYFGPC. The chain joins TRBV2 to TRBJ1-2; the table's TRBD1 call for D was not verified on the DNA. Germline lookup yields CDR1 SNHLY and CDR2 FYNNEI. 16 amino acids form the CDR3, both terminal residues included.

This chain joins TRBV6-6 and TRBJ1-2; no clear D. Germline CDR1 is MNHNY and CDR2 is SVGAGI (reference sequence). V lost 10 bases and J 3 bases, leaving 15 bases between the germline ends. The CDR3 consists of 13 residues. The CDR3 sequence is CATYGPAYYGYTF. CDR3 bases: TGTGCCACATACGGGCCGGCCTACTATGGCTACACCTTC.

The rearrangement links TRBV7-8 to TRBJ2-2; perhaps TRBD2 as D (6 bases). From germline, CDR1 is SGHVS and CDR2 FQNEAQ. With 1 base removed from V and 10 bases from J, the gap between germline ends came to 22 bases. The CDR3 has 17 residues. The CDR3 here is CASSLVGGPDTPEELFF. The CDR3 region has the DNA TGTGCCAGCAGCTTAGTGGGAGGTCCCGATACGCCCGAGGAGCTGTTTTTT.

In its sample, this clonotype was seen many times. The chain couples TRBV6-1 to TRBJ2-1; 8 positions agree with TRBD2. V lost 10 bases and J lost 9; bases outside the gene matches: 14. Germline CDR1 MNHNS, CDR2 SASEGT. The CDR3 sequence is 14 residues long. DNA for the CDR3: TGTGCCACTCAACTAGCGGACGGAGGTAGTGAGCAGTTCTTC. Its translation: CATQLADGGSEQFF.

The chain employs TRBV7-9 and TRBJ2-7; 9 bases are shared with TRBD2. The germline CDR1 and CDR2 sequences are SEHNR and FQNEAQ (reference sequence). This CDR3 spans 16 amino acids. With 4 bases clipped from V and 7 bases from J, the junction kept 14 bases outside the gene matches. CDR3 nucleotide sequence: TGTGCCAGCAGCTCTCAAGGAAGCGGGGGGAGCGATGAGCAGTACGTC. The encoded protein is CASSSQGSGGSDEQYV.

As regards this clonotype: At one end, the junction sequence differs from germline, possibly due to a read error. This CDR3 is CASSQTGSQPQHF. DNA for the CDR3: TGCGCCAGCAGCCAGACAGGGAGTCAGCCCCAGCATTTT. The V and J genes are TRBV7-2 and TRBJ1-5; 7 positions agree with TRBD1. Germline CDR1 and CDR2: SGHTA and FQGNSA. The CDR3 is 13 amino acids.

As to this clonotype: Without the conserved terminal phenylalanine or tryptophan, this CDR3 likely stems from a read error. The V gene is TRBV7-8, the J gene TRBJ2-1; the match to TRBD2 covers 8 bases. The ends lost 8 bases at V and 8 bases at J; junction bases unmatched: 8. The CDR3 has 13 amino acids. The germline V gene encodes CDR1 SGHVS and CDR2 FQNEAQ. CDR3 DNA: TGTGCCAGCGGGGTAGCGGGGAGTCATGAGCAGTTCTAC. Amino acid sequence: CASGVAGSHEQFY.

The chain recombines TRBV7-3 with TRBJ2-7; D is possibly TRBD1 (6 bases). Germline V CDR1 and CDR2: SGHTA, FQGTGA. The CDR3 runs to 13 residues. In DNA form, the CDR3 reads TGTGCCAGCTCAAGACAGGCCACCTACGTGCAACACGTC. It codes for CASSRQATYVQHV.